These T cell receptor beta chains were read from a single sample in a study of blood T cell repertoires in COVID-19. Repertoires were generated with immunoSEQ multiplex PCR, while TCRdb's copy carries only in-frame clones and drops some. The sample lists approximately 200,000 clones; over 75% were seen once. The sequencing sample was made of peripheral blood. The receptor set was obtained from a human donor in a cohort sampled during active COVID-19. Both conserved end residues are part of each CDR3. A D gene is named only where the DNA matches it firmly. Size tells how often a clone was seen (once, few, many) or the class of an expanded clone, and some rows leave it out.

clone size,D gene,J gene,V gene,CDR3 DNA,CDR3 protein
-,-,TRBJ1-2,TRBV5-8,TGTGCCAGCAGCTCACGCGGGCAGCACTATGGCTACACCTTC,CASSSRGQHYGYTF
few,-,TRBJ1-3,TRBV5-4,TGTGCCAGCAGCCGCGGGACGTTCGGAAACACCATATATTTT,CASSRGTFGNTIYF
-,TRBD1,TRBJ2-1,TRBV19,TGTGCCAGTAGTATTGACGGGACAGGGCACAATGAGCAGTTCTTC,CASSIDGTGHNEQFF
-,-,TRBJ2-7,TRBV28,TGTGCCAGCAGTTTACTTGACAGGCCCTCCTACGAGCAGTACTTC,CASSLLDRPSYEQYF
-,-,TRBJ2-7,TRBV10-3,TGTGCCATCAGGGACAGTTCCTACGAGCAGTACTTC,CAIRDSSYEQYF
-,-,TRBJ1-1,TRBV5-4,TGTGCCAGCAGCCTAGGGGTTCCTCCCACTGAAGCTTTCTTT,CASSLGVPPTEAFF
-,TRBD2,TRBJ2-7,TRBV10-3,TGTGCCATCAGTGATGGGTTGGTAGCGGGAGTGATCGAGCAGTACTTC,CAISDGLVAGVIEQYF
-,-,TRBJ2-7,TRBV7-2,TGTGCCAGCAGCAGGGCGGGGCCATCCTACGAGCAGTACTTC,CASSRAGPSYEQYF
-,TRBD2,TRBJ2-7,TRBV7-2,TGTGCCAGCAGCTTACCACTAGCGGGAGTTCAGCGCAGCGAGCAGTACTTC,CASSLPLAGVQRSEQYF
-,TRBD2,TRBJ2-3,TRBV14,TGTGCCAGCAGCCAAGGGACTAGCGTCACAGATACGCAGTATTTT,CASSQGTSVTDTQYF
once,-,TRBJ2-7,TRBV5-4,TGTGCCAGCAGCAATGACCCCAGGTACGAGCAGTACTTC,CASSNDPRYEQYF
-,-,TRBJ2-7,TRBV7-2,TGTGCCAGCAGCACAAGCCCGGGAGAGAAGCAGTACTTC,CASSTSPGEKQYF
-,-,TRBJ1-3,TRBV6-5,TGTGCCAGCAGTTATTCGGGGACTGTCGACACCATATATTTT,CASSYSGTVDTIYF
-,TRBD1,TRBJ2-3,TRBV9,TGTGCCAGCAGCCCGGGGACAGAAAATACGCAGTATTTT,CASSPGTENTQYF
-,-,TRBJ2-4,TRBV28,TGTGCCAGCAGTTTATTGTGGGGGGGCGCGGGCAAAAACATTCAGTACTTC,CASSLLWGGAGKNIQYF
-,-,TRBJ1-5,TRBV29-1,TGCAGCGTTGTTGGGGCGCTGGGTCAGCCCCAGCATTTT,CSVVGALGQPQHF
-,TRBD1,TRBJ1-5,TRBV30,TGTGCCTGGAGCGGGACAGGGGGTGGTCAGCCCCAGCATTTT,CAWSGTGGGQPQHF
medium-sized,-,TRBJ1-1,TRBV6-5,TGTGCCAGCAGGACAGACATGAACACTGAAGCTTTCTTT,CASRTDMNTEAFF
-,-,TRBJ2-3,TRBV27,TGTGCCAGCAGTTTGGCCTCCGGAGTAGATACGCAGTATTTT,CASSLASGVDTQYF
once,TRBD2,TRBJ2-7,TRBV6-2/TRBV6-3,TGTGCCAGCAGTTACAGGGGACTAGCGGGTGACTACGAGCAGTACTTC,CASSYRGLAGDYEQYF
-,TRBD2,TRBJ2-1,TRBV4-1,TGCGCCAGCAGCCAAGCGGGGAGGGTGGTCGATGAGCAGTTCTTC,CASSQAGRVVDEQFF
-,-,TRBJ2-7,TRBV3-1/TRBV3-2,TGTGCCAGCAGCCAAGGCGATACCTACGAGCAGTACTTC,CASSQGDTYEQYF
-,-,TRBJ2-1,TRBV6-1,TGTGCCAGCAGTGAGTATAGAATACAGTTCTTC,CASSEYRIQFF
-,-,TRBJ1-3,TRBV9,TGTGCCAGCAGCCGTAGCGGGGTTACAGGAAACACCATATATTTT,CASSRSGVTGNTIYF
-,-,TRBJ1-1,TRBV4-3,TGCGCCAGCAGCCAAGAACCGGGTAACACTGAAGCTTTCTTT,CASSQEPGNTEAFF
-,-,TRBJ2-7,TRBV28,TGTGCCAGCAGTTTCTCAAACGGTTACGAGCAGTACTTC,CASSFSNGYEQYF
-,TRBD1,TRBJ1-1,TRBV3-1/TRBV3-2,TGTGCCAGCAGCCCAGGGGGGACAGCGAACACTGAAGCTTTCTTT,CASSPGGTANTEAFF
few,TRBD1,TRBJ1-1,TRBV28,TGTGCCAGCACTGGGACAGGGGGGAACACTGAAGCTTTCTTT,CASTGTGGNTEAFF
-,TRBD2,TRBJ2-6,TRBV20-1,TGCAGTGCTAGTCCGACGACTAGCGTCTCTGGGGCCAACGTCCTGACTTTC,CSASPTTSVSGANVLTF
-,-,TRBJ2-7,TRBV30,TGTGCCTGGAGTGTCAGCGGCATCCTCTCCTACGAGCAGTACTTC,CAWSVSGILSYEQYF
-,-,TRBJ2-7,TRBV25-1,TGTGCCAGCAGTGAACCCGGGTCGCCCTTCTACGAGCAGTACTTC,CASSEPGSPFYEQYF
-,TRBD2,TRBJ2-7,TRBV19,TGTGCCAGTAGTACCGGGACTAGCGGATCCTACGAGCAGTACTTC,CASSTGTSGSYEQYF
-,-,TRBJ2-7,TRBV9,TGTGCCAGCAGCGTAGGGGCAGGAAACTACGAGCAGTACTTC,CASSVGAGNYEQYF
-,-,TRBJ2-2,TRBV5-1,TGCGCCAGCAGCTTGGGACTTGTCAACACCGGGGAGCTGTTTTTT,CASSLGLVNTGELFF
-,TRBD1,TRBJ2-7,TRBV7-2,TGTGCCAGCAGCTCCGGACAGGTTGGGTACGAGCAGTACTTC,CASSSGQVGYEQYF
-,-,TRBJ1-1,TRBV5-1,TGCGCCAGCAGCTTGCAGAACACTGAAGCTTTCTTT,CASSLQNTEAFF
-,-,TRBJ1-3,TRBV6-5,TGTGCCAGCAGTTACTCCGGGGGGGGCAGTGGAAACACCATATATTTT,CASSYSGGGSGNTIYF
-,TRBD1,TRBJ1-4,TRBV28,TGTGCCAGCAGTTCGCCTAGGACAGGGGTCTACGTGGGACTGTTTTTT,CASSSPRTGVYVGLFF
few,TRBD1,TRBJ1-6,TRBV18,TGTGCCAGCTCACCGGGTACGACAGGGGGCCGATCACCCCTCCACTTT,CASSPGTTGGRSPLHF
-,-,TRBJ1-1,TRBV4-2,TGTGCCAGCAGCCAAGGGGGCGGGGGGACTGAAGCTTTCTTT,CASSQGGGGTEAFF
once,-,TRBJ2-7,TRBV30,TGTGCCTGGGGGGGCGGGACCAGTAGCGACGAGCAGTACTTC,CAWGGGTSSDEQYF
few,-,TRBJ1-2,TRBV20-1,TGCAGTGCTAGTTCCACCCCTTCGCGTGGCTACACCTTC,CSASSTPSRGYTF
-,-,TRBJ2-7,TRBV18,TGTGCCAGCTCACCTGATTTTGGACGGGAAAGTTACGAGCAGTACTTC,CASSPDFGRESYEQYF
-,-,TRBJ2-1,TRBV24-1,TGTGCCACCAGTGATGAGGACAATGAGCAGTTCTTC,CATSDEDNEQFF
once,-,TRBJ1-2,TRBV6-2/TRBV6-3,TGTGCCAGCAGTTACCGAGTCTATGGCTACACCTTC,CASSYRVYGYTF
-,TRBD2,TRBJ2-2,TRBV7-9,TGTGCCACAGGGACTAGCGGCAACACCGGGGAGCTGTTTTTT,CATGTSGNTGELFF
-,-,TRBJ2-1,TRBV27,TGTGCCAGCAGTTTGAGCGACCCCATCTACAATGAGCAGTTCTTC,CASSLSDPIYNEQFF
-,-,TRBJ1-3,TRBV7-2,TGTGCCAGCAGCTCAACTTGGGGCGTCCCTGGAAACACCATATATTTT,CASSSTWGVPGNTIYF
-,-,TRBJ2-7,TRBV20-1,TGCAGTGCTAGTGCGAGCTTCTCACCGTCAGAGCAGTACTTC,CSASASFSPSEQYF
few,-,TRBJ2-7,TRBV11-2,TGTGCCAGCAGCTTTGGAGGGACGGTCTACGAGCAGTACTTC,CASSFGGTVYEQYF
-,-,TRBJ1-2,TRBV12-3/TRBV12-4,TGTGCCAGCACCACCCGGGAACTCTGGGGCTACACCTTC,CASTTRELWGYTF
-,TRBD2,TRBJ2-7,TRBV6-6,TGTGCCAGCTGGGCTAGCGGGGAGCCCTACGAGCAGTACTTC,CASWASGEPYEQYF
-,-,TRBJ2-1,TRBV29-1,TGCAGCGTTGTTGTAGGGGGCAATGAGCAGTTCTTC,CSVVVGGNEQFF
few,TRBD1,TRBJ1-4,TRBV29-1,TGCAGCGTTTGGACAGGGGAAGGTGAAAAACTGTTTTTT,CSVWTGEGEKLFF
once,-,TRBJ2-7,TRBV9,TGTGCCAGCAGCCCAACGTCCGCCGGGTACGAGCAGTACTTC,CASSPTSAGYEQYF
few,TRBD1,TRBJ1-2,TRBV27,TGTGCCAGCAGTAAACTGGGACAGGGGGCCTATGGCTACACCTTC,CASSKLGQGAYGYTF
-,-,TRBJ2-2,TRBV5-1,TGCGCCAGCAGCTTGACTGCAAACGCGAACACCGGGGAGCTGTTTTTT,CASSLTANANTGELFF
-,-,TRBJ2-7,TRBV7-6,TGTGCCAGCAGCTTAGCGGGGGGAGGAGACAGCGAGCAGTACTTC,CASSLAGGGDSEQYF